This TCR beta chain was sequenced for a study of T cells in Graves' hyperthyroidism and ophthalmopathy. Amplified regions were TCR beta CDR3 sequences from RNA transcripts. Researchers ran a first-round RT-PCR on the TCR CDR3 using the HTBI primer set. TCRdb fed the multiplex PCR reads into MiXCR, producing one record per CDR3 protein. The repertoire holds some 350,000 distinct CDR3 sequences, 12% to 15% seen once, with approximately 19% in the top ten. Trimming pared 4 bases from V and 5 bases from J, leaving 14 bases between. The CDR3 runs to 14 residues. Germline CDR1 and CDR2: SGHTA and FQGTGA. Input material: blood. This receptor was taken from a woman in her sixties with Graves' ophthalmopathy. The chain links TRBV7-3 to TRBJ2-5; D is perhaps TRBD2 (5 bases). Here the CDR3 DNA reads TGTGCCAGCAGCTCCGGAGGTACCGGGGAGACCCAGTACTTC. This encodes CASSSGGTGETQYF.